The 28 T cell receptor beta chains below were found in one sample sequenced in a study of CD8+CD57+ T cells in acquired aplastic anemia. Template material for TCR beta VDJ and CDR3 profiling consisted of genomic DNA. TCRdb re-derived calls from the reads in MiXCR, one entry per CDR3 protein. The sample holds about 180,000 distinct CDR3 sequences, less than 60% seen once. Those patients picked for sequencing had displayed CD8+CD57+ cell expansion on flow cytometry. Material for sequencing was sorted CD4+, CD8+, or CD8+CD57+ T cells (not recorded which) from PBMCs. These receptor sequences come from a human donor with aplastic anemia.

In nucleotides, the CDR3 is TGTGCCAGCAGCCTCACAGGGAGCCATGGCTACACCTTC. The encoded protein is CASSLTGSHGYTF. The chain has TRBV7-9 and TRBJ1-2; a weak D match, TRBD1 (6 bases). CDR1 is SEHNR, CDR2 FQNEAQ, per germline (reference sequence). This CDR3 contains 13 residues. Between the trimmed V and J ends, which lost 5 bases and 6 bases, there was a span of 13 bases.

This clonotype was detected only a few times. The gene calls are TRBV5-1 and TRBJ2-7; D is unresolved. V was clipped by 4 bases and J by 2 bases, with 4 bases between them. Germline V CDR1 and CDR2: SGHRS, YFSETQ. The CDR3 sequence is 11 residues long. CDR3 loop: CASSNTYEQYF. DNA of the CDR3: TGCGCCAGCAGCAACACCTACGAGCAGTACTTC.

This clonotype has ten or more counts. The chain carries TRBV6-4 and TRBJ2-1, with D tentatively TRBD1 or TRBD2 (7 bases each). Trimming pared 6 bases from V and 6 bases from J, leaving 18 bases between. Germline lookup yields CDR1 MRHNA and CDR2 SNTAGT. This CDR3 is 15 amino acids long. The CDR3 region is CASSPRGGLGNEQFF. The CDR3 coding sequence is TGTGCCAGCAGCCCCAGGGGGGGCCTTGGCAATGAGCAGTTCTTC.

This chain connects TRBV7-8 to TRBJ2-7, with D possibly TRBD1 on 5 matching bases. The ends were cut back, 1 base at V and 7 bases at J, with 8 bases in the middle. Germline assignment: CDR1 SGHVS and CDR2 FQNEAQ. This CDR3 has 12 amino acids. The CDR3 sequence: CASSLEAGEQYF. CDR3 sequence (DNA): TGTGCCAGCAGCTTAGAGGCAGGGGAGCAGTACTTC.

The gene calls are TRBV12-3 or TRBV12-4 and TRBJ1-5, with D unclear. Trimming cost V 2 bases and J 1 base, with 9 bases left between them. The CDR3 consists of 15 residues. The CDR3 region is CASSLSSGSNQPQHF. CDR3 sequence (DNA): TGTGCCAGCAGTTTATCCTCCGGGAGCAATCAGCCCCAGCATTTT.

The chain employs TRBV25-1 and TRBJ2-3; 12 positions match TRBD2. The V segment lost 8 bases and the J segment 2 bases; nucleotides outside the gene matches: 5. CDR1 is MGHDK and CDR2 is SYGVNS in the germline V gene. The CDR3 length is 15 residues. The CDR3 loop reads CASVGTSGFTDTQYF. The CDR3 DNA reads TGTGCCAGCGTAGGGACTAGCGGGTTCACAGATACGCAGTATTTT.

This clonotype has ten or more counts. The genes are TRBV18 and TRBJ2-7; 7 bases line up with TRBD1. Germline V lookup: CDR1 KGHSH, CDR2 LQKENI. J lost 5 bases, V lost 6 bases, and 7 bases had no gene match. The CDR3 spans 13 residues. CDR3 protein: CASSSDRADEQYF. As DNA, the CDR3 is TGTGCCAGCTCTTCAGACAGGGCCGACGAGCAGTACTTC. The whole variable domain, filled in from reference TRBV18 and TRBJ2-7, reads NAGVMQNPRHLVRRRGQEARLRCSPMKGHSHVYWYRQLPEEGLKFMVYLQKENIIDESGMPKERFSAEFPKEGPSILRIQQVVRGDSAAYFCASSSDRADEQYFGPGTRLTVT.

The chain uses TRBV4-3 and TRBJ2-1, with 7 bases matching TRBD2. CDR3 length equals 13 residues. The V and J ends lost 1 base and 10 bases, in that order; junction bases with no gene match: 4. CDR1 LGHNA and CDR2 YSLEER come from the germline V gene. The CDR3 DNA follows: TGCGCCAGCAGCCAAGGACTAGCTAGGGAGCAGTTCTTC. Its translation: CASSQGLAREQFF.

The gene calls are TRBV5-1 and TRBJ1-2, with 7 bases matching TRBD1. V trimming: 0 bases; J trimming: 4 bases; junction bases outside the gene matches: 9. This CDR3 has 16 residues. Germline assignment: CDR1 SGHRS and CDR2 YFSETQ. The CDR3: CASSLGLQGYPYGYTF. The CDR3 nucleotides are TGCGCCAGCAGCTTGGGGCTACAGGGGTACCCCTATGGCTACACCTTC.

The rearrangement uses TRBV24-1 and TRBJ2-1; weak D call: TRBD2 (6 bases). V lost 5 bases, J lost 2 bases, and 12 bases lay in between. The CDR3 is 15 amino acids. Germline CDR1 reads KGHDR; CDR2 reads SFDVKD. CDR3 DNA: TGTGCCACCAGTGGGGACTGGAGCCCCTACAATGAGCAGTTCTTC. Protein product: CATSGDWSPYNEQFF.

The chain uses TRBV25-1 and TRBJ2-1; D unclear. V shed 9 bases and J shed 3 bases, with 15 bases lying between them. The CDR3 has 14 amino acids. Germline loops: CDR1 MGHDK, CDR2 SYGVNS. This chain's CDR3 is CASSPGPIYNEQFF. The CDR3 nucleotides read TGTGCCAGTAGCCCTGGTCCAATCTACAATGAGCAGTTCTTC.

The table lists this clonotype with many counts. The chain employs TRBV6-5 and TRBJ2-7; 10 nucleotides line up with TRBD1. Looked up from germline, CDR1 is MNHEY and CDR2 is SVGAGI. V gave up 2 bases and J gave up 2 bases; unmatched junction bases: 3. This CDR3 contains 15 residues. The CDR3 DNA reads TGTGCCAGCAGTTACCCCGGGACAGGGGCCTACGAGCAGTACTTC. This translates into CASSYPGTGAYEQYF.

This clonotype has just a few counts. The chain links TRBV20-1 to TRBJ2-7; D is perhaps TRBD2 (5 bases). Looked up from germline, CDR1 is DFQATT and CDR2 is SNEGSKA (reference sequence). The CDR3 extends over 13 amino acids. V was trimmed by 6 bases and J by 0 bases, leaving 12 bases between them. The CDR3 DNA sequence: TGCAGTGCCAGCGGCGGCAACTCCTACGAGCAGTACTTC. It encodes CSASGGNSYEQYF.

The CDR3 region has the DNA TGCGCCAGCAGCCAAGCCCGGGGGGGATACAATGAGCAGTTCTTC. This translates into CASSQARGGYNEQFF. The chain links TRBV4-3 to TRBJ2-1; 8 bases fit TRBD2. This CDR3 spans 15 amino acids. CDR1 and CDR2 (germline): LGHNA, YSLEER. J lost 4 bases, V lost 1 base, and 3 bases had no gene match.

This chain joins TRBV10-3 and TRBJ1-1, with TRBD1 matching 8 bases. With 5 bases clipped from V and 11 bases from J, the junction kept 4 bases outside the gene matches. The CDR3 covers 11 residues. Germline V CDR1 and CDR2: ENHRY, SYGVKD. This CDR3 reads CAISRQGKAFF. In nucleotides, the CDR3 is TGTGCCATCAGTCGACAGGGGAAGGCTTTCTTT.

J is TRBJ2-5 and V is TRBV24-1; 7 bases align to TRBD2. V trimming: 2 bases; J trimming: 5 bases; junction bases outside the gene matches: 4. Germline CDR1 KGHDR, CDR2 SFDVKD. The CDR3 extends over 14 amino acids. This CDR3 is CATSDWTRVETQYF. The CDR3 DNA is TGTGCCACCAGTGATTGGACTAGGGTGGAGACCCAGTACTTC.

This clonotype appeared many times. V is TRBV2 and J is TRBJ1-6, with 10 bases that match TRBD1. In germline, CDR1 is SNHLY, CDR2 FYNNEI. V dropped 11 bases and J dropped 8; count of bases not matched to a gene: 6. This CDR3 spans 13 amino acids. CDR3: CAGRTGGDSPLHF. The CDR3 bases are TGTGCCGGAAGGACAGGGGGAGATTCACCCCTCCACTTT.

The rearrangement links TRBV19 to TRBJ2-1, with D perhaps matching TRBD2 (5 bases). V was pared by 3 bases and J by 6 bases, with 12 bases between. The CDR3 extends over 14 amino acids. Germline CDR1 LNHDA, CDR2 SQIVND (reference sequence). In DNA, the CDR3 is TGTGCCAGTAGTATGCGGGCTAGCAGCAATGAGCAGTTCTTC. This encodes CASSMRASSNEQFF.

In regard to this clonotype: Lacking the conserved final phenylalanine or tryptophan, this CDR3 likely reflects a read error. The limits of the CDR3 on the DNA are not certain, so only TCRdb's listed CDR3 is given. CDR3 amino acids: CASSLGLAG. This sequence joins TRBV9 and TRBJ2-7; the table names TRBD2, a call not compared with the DNA. The CDR3 has 9 residues if both end residues are counted. Germline V lookup: CDR1 SGDLS, CDR2 YYNGEE.

A word on this clonotype: A much larger clonotype is one base distant, so this may be a read error. The chain recombines TRBV11-1 with TRBJ2-2; 9 positions match TRBD2. The germline CDR1 and CDR2 sequences are SGHAT and FQDESV (reference sequence). The trim removed 5 bases at V and 4 bases at J, leaving 14 bases unmatched. The CDR3 covers 18 residues. In nucleotides, the CDR3 is TGTGCCAGCAGCAACCCGGCGGGGGGGGATGTCGCCACCGGGGAGCTGTTTTTT. This translates into CASSNPAGGDVATGELFF.

This clonotype was observed many times. The chain recombines TRBV29-1 with TRBJ2-1; 8 nucleotides align to TRBD1. The germline gives CDR1 SQVTM, CDR2 ANQGSEA. The CDR3 runs to 12 residues. V lost 6 bases and J lost 7; bases outside the gene matches: 5. The CDR3 sequence: CSVADRGNEQFF. The DNA for the CDR3 is TGCAGCGTAGCCGACAGGGGAAATGAGCAGTTCTTC.

The J gene is TRBJ1-4, the V gene TRBV20-1; possibly TRBD1 for D (6 bases). This CDR3 is built from 13 residues. V gave up 5 bases and J gave up 7 bases, with 14 bases separating them. Looked up from germline, CDR1 is DFQATT and CDR2 is SNEGSKA (reference sequence). The CDR3 sequence is CSASGDRLEKLFF. In nucleotides, the CDR3 is TGCAGTGCTTCAGGGGATCGTCTTGAAAAACTGTTTTTT.

This clonotype was seen repeatedly, ten times or more. The genes are TRBV20-1 and TRBJ1-3, with 10 bases aligning to TRBD1. CDR3 size: 13 residues. Per the germline V gene, CDR1 is DFQATT and CDR2 is SNEGSKA (reference sequence). V lost 5 bases, J lost 4 bases, and 2 bases stayed unmatched. CDR3: CSAPDRGGNTIYF. The DNA of the CDR3 is TGCAGTGCTCCGGACAGGGGGGGAAACACCATATATTTT.

This clonotype was seen at least ten times. The CDR3 DNA reads TGTGCCAGCAGTGCTCCGGGACGGGTTTATGGCTACACCTTC. Protein sequence: CASSAPGRVYGYTF. This sequence joins TRBV7-2 and TRBJ1-2; tentatively, D is TRBD1 (5 bases). This CDR3 is built from 14 residues. Germline CDR1 reads SGHTA; CDR2 reads FQGNSA. Trimming left V 6 bases short and J 5 bases short, with 16 bases between.

The rearrangement links TRBV7-3 to TRBJ2-3, with a tentative D call TRBD2 (6 bases). Germline loops: CDR1 SGHTA, CDR2 FQGTGA. The CDR3 is 15 residues long. The germline V and J ends were trimmed by 2 bases and 9 bases, with 18 bases remaining between them. The CDR3 nucleotides read TGTGCCAGCAGCTTAGGGACGGGGGTAAGGGGCACGCAGTATTTT. This encodes CASSLGTGVRGTQYF.

The chain links TRBV20-1 to TRBJ2-5; 7 nucleotides match TRBD1. V lost 6 bases and J lost 7; bases outside the gene matches: 11. The CDR3 spans 13 residues. Germline loops: CDR1 DFQATT, CDR2 SNEGSKA (reference sequence). The CDR3 coding sequence is TGCAGTGCGCCGACAGGGAAAAGGGGGACCCAGTACTTC. Its translation is CSAPTGKRGTQYF.

This clonotype was seen just once. The junction shows a germline mismatch at one end, possibly a read error. The gene calls are TRBV6-6 and TRBJ2-7, with 8 bases lining up with TRBD1. The CDR3 sequence is 11 residues long. Germline V CDR1 and CDR2: MNHNY, SVGAGI (reference sequence). The CDR3 nucleotides are TGTGTCAGCAGTCCCCGGACAGGGACGTACTTC. This gives the protein CVSSPRTGTYF.

There are many counts of this clonotype. The V gene is TRBV10-3, the J gene TRBJ2-3; 8 nucleotides line up with TRBD2. V lost 2 bases, J lost 2 bases, and 9 bases stayed unmatched. Germline assignment: CDR1 ENHRY and CDR2 SYGVKD. The CDR3 extends over 17 amino acids. CDR3 sequence: CAISEKGAGGNTDTQYF. CDR3 DNA: TGTGCCATCAGTGAGAAAGGGGCGGGGGGCAACACAGATACGCAGTATTTT.